This T cell receptor beta chain derives from a study of shared clonotypes between healthy human individuals. Regarding the study as a whole: Sequencing depth was a factor that was expected to affect clonotype sharing among donors. Naive subsets generally had larger estimated richness than memory subsets.

The assay was carried out at the deep level. Sequencing used immunoSEQ multiplex PCR; TCRdb keeps in-frame clones, though not all of them. The data contain some 1.5 million clones, approximately 98% of them singletons. About this clone: Its specificity is not known. Different DNA sequences within this sample yield the same CDR3.

Sequenced input: naive CD4+ T cells sorted from blood. Regarding subset: CD45RA+ positively selected. The TCR comes from a man aged 25-45 years in good health.

The CDR3 DNA sequence: TGTGCCAGCTCCCCTCGGACAGGGCAAGAGACCCAGTACTTC. Translation: CASSPRTGQETQYF. The chain joins TRBV18 to TRBJ2-5; the match to TRBD1 covers 8 bases. CDR1 and CDR2 from the germline V gene are KGHSH and LQKENI. The V gene end was trimmed by 6 bases and the J gene end by 2 bases; junction bases not matched to a gene: 5. The CDR3 runs 14 residues. Combining the CDR3 with reference TRBV18 and TRBJ2-5 gives the whole variable domain NAGVMQNPRHLVRRRGQEARLRCSPMKGHSHVYWYRQLPEEGLKFMVYLQKENIIDESGMPKERFSAEFPKEGPSILRIQQVVRGDSAAYFCASSPRTGQETQYFGPGTRLLVL.